These T cell receptor beta chains were read from a single sample in a study of blood T cell repertoires in COVID-19. Measured with immunoSEQ multiplex PCR; TCRdb has only the in-frame clones, and not every one. The table lists 200,000 or so clones, roughly nine tenths of them singletons. The material sequenced was peripheral blood. The receptors stem from an older woman with acute or convalescent COVID-19. Both conserved end residues are part of each CDR3. A D gene is named only where the DNA matches it firmly.

d_gene	v_gene	j_gene	CDR3nt	CDR3aa
NA	TRBV18	TRBJ2-3	TGTGCCAGCTCACCATCGCGACTACGTAATACAGATACGCAGTATTTT	CASSPSRLRNTDTQYF
NA	TRBV6-5	TRBJ2-7	TGTGCCAGCAGTTACTCGAGGGCCACCTACGAGCAGTACTTC	CASSYSRATYEQYF
NA	TRBV6-2/TRBV6-3	TRBJ2-5	TGTGCCAGCAGTTACTCGTCCCGGGAGACCCAGTACTTC	CASSYSSRETQYF
NA	TRBV6-5	TRBJ1-1	TGTGCCAGCAGGGGGCTGGGGAACACTGAAGCTTTCTTT	CASRGLGNTEAFF
NA	TRBV19	TRBJ1-1	TGTGCCAGTAGTATTAACAGGTTGAACACTGAAGCTTTCTTT	CASSINRLNTEAFF
NA	TRBV3-1/TRBV3-2	TRBJ2-7	TGTGCCAGCAGCCCACAGGGTTCTTATCCCTACGAGCAGTACTTC	CASSPQGSYPYEQYF
NA	TRBV2	TRBJ1-1	TGTGCCAGCAGCCAGGGGAGAAACACTGAAGCTTTCTTT	CASSQGRNTEAFF
NA	TRBV6-4	TRBJ2-3	TGTGCCAGCAGTGAGTCTAACTGGTACACAGATACGCAGTATTTT	CASSESNWYTDTQYF
NA	TRBV5-4	TRBJ1-1	TGTGCCAGCAGCTTGGGTGGCAGGGTGGATACTGAAGCTTTCTTT	CASSLGGRVDTEAFF
NA	TRBV7-3	TRBJ1-5	TGTGCCAGCAGCTTAATGGGGGGGTTACTCAATCAGCCCCAGCATTTT	CASSLMGGLLNQPQHF
TRBD2	TRBV6-1	TRBJ2-5	TGTGCCAGCAGTGACCCGCGGGGGGGCGAAGAGACCCAGTACTTC	CASSDPRGGEETQYF
TRBD1	TRBV3-1/TRBV3-2	TRBJ1-4	TGTGCCAGCAGCCAGAGGGGGCGCGGAATTGAAAAACTGTTTTTT	CASSQRGRGIEKLFF
NA	TRBV12-3/TRBV12-4	TRBJ1-5	TGTGCCAGCAGTCTGCTGGAGGGGCCCCAGCATTTT	CASSLLEGPQHF
NA	TRBV7-8	TRBJ1-1	TGTGCCAGCAGCTTCCTTAGGGGGAACACTGAAGCTTTCTTT	CASSFLRGNTEAFF
NA	TRBV7-9	TRBJ1-1	TGTGCCAGCAGCTACGCGGGCGCTGAAGCTTTCTTT	CASSYAGAEAFF